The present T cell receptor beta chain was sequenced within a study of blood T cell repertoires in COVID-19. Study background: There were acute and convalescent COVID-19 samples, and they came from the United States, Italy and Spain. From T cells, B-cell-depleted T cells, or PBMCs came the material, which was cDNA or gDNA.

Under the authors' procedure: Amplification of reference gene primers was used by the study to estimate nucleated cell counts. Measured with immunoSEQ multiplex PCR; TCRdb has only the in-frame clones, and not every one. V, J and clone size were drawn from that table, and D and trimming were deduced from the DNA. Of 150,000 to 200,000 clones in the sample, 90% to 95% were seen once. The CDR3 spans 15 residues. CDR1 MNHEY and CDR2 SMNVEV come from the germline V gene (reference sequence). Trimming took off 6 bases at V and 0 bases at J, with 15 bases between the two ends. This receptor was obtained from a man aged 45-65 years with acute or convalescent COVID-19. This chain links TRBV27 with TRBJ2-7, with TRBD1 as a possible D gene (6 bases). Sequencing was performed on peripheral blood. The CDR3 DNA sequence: TGTGCCAGCAGCCCTCTTCCGGACAGCTCCTACGAGCAGTACTTC. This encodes CASSPLPDSSYEQYF.